What follows is one T cell receptor beta chain and its context. These data belong to a study of cytomegalovirus exposure and HLA in healthy donors. With 60 Vbeta and 13 Jbeta primers, the PCR was carried out. Produced via immunoSEQ multiplex PCR; TCRdb's table is partial and in-frame only. The table records 95,000 to 120,000 clones, approximately 67% of them present only once. The V gene end was trimmed by 4 bases and the J gene end by 0 bases; junction bases not matched to a gene: 1. The CDR3 sequence is 14 residues long. Per germline, CDR1 GTSNPN and CDR2 SVGIG (reference sequence). The source of this sequence is a man between 18 and 35 years old in good health and CMV-seropositive. The V and J genes are TRBV30 and TRBJ2-2, with TRBD1 matching 8 bases. The sequenced sample was PBMCs. The CDR3 coding sequence is TGTGCCTGGACGACAGGGGCGAACACCGGGGAGCTGTTTTTT. Protein: CAWTTGANTGELFF.